This is a list of T cell receptor beta chains from one sample in a study of T cell responses to AZD1222 COVID-19 vaccine. The data were produced by immunoSEQ multiplex PCR, yet TCRdb's version contains in-frame clones alone and is incomplete. The sample lists approximately 110,000 clones; more than 70% were seen once. Sequences were derived from peripheral blood, sampled on day 0 of AZD1222 vaccination. The receptor set was obtained from an adult in good health. Both conserved end residues are part of each CDR3. Each record gives: CDR3 DNA, CDR3 protein, V gene, D gene, clone size, J gene. The D gene is left open where the match is weak. Some rows mark clone size as missing; the rest say once, few, many or name a class of expanded clone.

TGCGCCAGCAGCCAGAGGGACCAGTCCGGTCAGCCCCAGCATTTT	CASSQRDQSGQPQHF	TRBV4-1	-	-	TRBJ1-5
TGTGCCAGCAGCCAGCGGGGGGGCATCTACGAGCAGTACTTC	CASSQRGGIYEQYF	TRBV3-1/TRBV3-2	TRBD2	-	TRBJ2-7
TGCAGCTACCGCGGGGGATATAATGAAAAACTGTTTTTT	CSYRGGYNEKLFF	TRBV29-1	-	few	TRBJ1-4
TGTGCCAGCAGCCAATCCCGACAGGCGAATCAGCCCCAGCATTTT	CASSQSRQANQPQHF	TRBV5-6	-	-	TRBJ1-5
TGTGCCAGTAGACAGACAGTTGAAGCTTTCTTT	CASRQTVEAFF	TRBV19	-	-	TRBJ1-1
TGTGCCAGCAGTGTACAGGGTGCGGATGAAAAACTGTTTTTT	CASSVQGADEKLFF	TRBV2	-	-	TRBJ1-4
TGTGCCAGCAGCCCGCCCGGGACACATAACTATGGCTACACCTTC	CASSPPGTHNYGYTF	TRBV7-9	-	-	TRBJ1-2
TGTGCCAGCAGCCTAACAGGGCCTTGGCCCGGCTACACCTTC	CASSLTGPWPGYTF	TRBV3-1/TRBV3-2	-	-	TRBJ1-2
TGTGCCAGCAGCTTCGAGGTCTATGGCTACACCTTC	CASSFEVYGYTF	TRBV7-2	-	once	TRBJ1-2
TGTGCCAGCATTCATGGCTCGGGACAGGGTGGCTATGGCTACACCTTC	CASIHGSGQGGYGYTF	TRBV7-9	TRBD1	-	TRBJ1-2
TGTGCCATCAGTTCGACAGGCCCTAGCACAGATACGCAGTATTTT	CAISSTGPSTDTQYF	TRBV10-3	-	-	TRBJ2-3
TGTGCCAGCAGCCAAGATAGGGCAGCGGGGGGGAATGAGCAGTTCTTC	CASSQDRAAGGNEQFF	TRBV3-1/TRBV3-2	TRBD2	-	TRBJ2-1
TGTGCCAGCAGTTACTCGGGCCTGAACACTGAAGCTTTCTTT	CASSYSGLNTEAFF	TRBV6-6	-	once	TRBJ1-1
TGTGCCAGCAGACGGACTAGCGGGGGGACAGATACGCAGTATTTT	CASRRTSGGTDTQYF	TRBV6-4	TRBD2	-	TRBJ2-3
TGTGCCACCAGCAGTCGCAACACCGGGGAGCTGTTTTTT	CATSSRNTGELFF	TRBV15	-	once	TRBJ2-2
TGCAGCGTTGAACCTTGGGCGGAAACCTACAATGAGCAGTTCTTC	CSVEPWAETYNEQFF	TRBV29-1	-	-	TRBJ2-1
TGTGCCAGTAGTCTAGCGGGGGCCGGGGAGCTGTTTTTT	CASSLAGAGELFF	TRBV19	TRBD2	-	TRBJ2-2
TGTGCCAGCTCACTTTCGCTAGCCAAAAACATTCAGTACTTC	CASSLSLAKNIQYF	TRBV18	-	-	TRBJ2-4
TGTGCCAGTAGTATGGACGGAGGAGGGGGCTACACCTTC	CASSMDGGGGYTF	TRBV19	-	-	TRBJ1-2
TGCGCCAGCGGAGTAGCGGGGACAGAGACCCAGTACTTC	CASGVAGTETQYF	TRBV5-1	TRBD2	-	TRBJ2-5
TGTGCCAGCAGCTTGGGGACCGGGACAGTGGGCTCCTACGAGCAGTACTTC	CASSLGTGTVGSYEQYF	TRBV5-4	TRBD1	-	TRBJ2-7
TGTGCCATTCGCGACGGGACAGGGTACGACGAGCAGTACTTC	CAIRDGTGYDEQYF	TRBV10-3	TRBD1	-	TRBJ2-7
TGCAGTGCTAGTTCGAGCACTGAAGCTTTCTTT	CSASSSTEAFF	TRBV20-1	-	-	TRBJ1-1
TGTGCCAGCAGCTTAGCCAGAACCTACGAGCAGTACTTC	CASSLARTYEQYF	TRBV7-9	-	-	TRBJ2-7
TGTGCCAGCAGCCTAGACCATGGGGAGCTGCCTTCACCCCTCCACTTT	CASSLDHGELPSPLHF	TRBV6-2/TRBV6-3	-	-	TRBJ1-6
TGTGCCAGCAGAAGGATGATGGGCTATGGCTACACCTTC	CASRRMMGYGYTF	TRBV12-3/TRBV12-4	-	-	TRBJ1-2
TGCGCCAGCAGCCAAGATCGGGGCTCTAACTATGGCTACACCTTC	CASSQDRGSNYGYTF	TRBV4-3	-	-	TRBJ1-2
TGTGCCAGCAGTCCGGGTCCAGGTAACACTGAAGCTTTCTTT	CASSPGPGNTEAFF	TRBV5-5	-	-	TRBJ1-1